The entry below describes one TCR beta chain. Here immunoSEQ multiplex PCR was the method, and the copy in TCRdb shows in-frame clones only, minus some. The sample records roughly 350,000 clones, around 87% being singletons. The data are from a study of blood T cell repertoires in COVID-19. Sequenced: peripheral blood. The receptor's source is a woman aged 50 to 60 with COVID-19, enrolled during active disease.

This chain's CDR3 is CASSISGGYYGYTF. DNA for the CDR3: TGTGCCAGTAGTATTTCAGGGGGTTACTATGGCTACACCTTC. The rearrangement links TRBV19 to TRBJ1-2, with 7 bases matching TRBD1. Germline V gene data show CDR1 as LNHDA and CDR2 as SQIVND (reference sequence). Trimming took 3 bases from V and 3 from J; bases not matched to a gene: 4. The CDR3 has 14 residues.